This entry lists 9 T cell receptor beta chains sequenced from one sample in a study of tumor-infiltrating lymphocytes in primary liver carcinoma. From around 500 ng of total RNA, TCR beta-specific cDNA was reverse-transcribed using a constant-region primer. Slightly modified ARM-PCR served as the procedure for the TCR beta libraries. These libraries came from three rounds of nested multiplex PCR. In the first two PCR rounds, TRBV1-TRBV30 forward primers were paired with a C-beta reverse primer, and each round lasted nine to ten cycles. One entry per CDR3 protein, called by TCRdb with MiXCR from the multiplex PCR reads. This sample has around 99,000 distinct CDR3 sequences, with roughly 70% found just once. Without any cell sorting, about 19-30 mg of bulk tissue yielded co-extracted RNA and DNA. The sample was tumor-adjacent normal liver tissue. These receptor sequences come from a man aged 40-50 years with primary liver carcinoma and hepatitis B virus infection.

This clonotype was detected only once. Possible read error: a much larger clone is one base away. The rearrangement links TRBV2 to TRBJ2-7, with D hard to call. Per the germline V gene, CDR1 is SNHLY and CDR2 is FYNNEI. Trimming shortened V by 10 bases and J by 3 bases, and 16 bases separated the two germline ends. The CDR3 covers 13 residues. The CDR3 region has the DNA TGTGCCACGACCGACACCGCAATCTACGAGCAGTACTTC. Translating gives CATTDTAIYEQYF.

This clonotype appeared a few times. Possible read error: a much larger clone is one base away. The chain recombines TRBV2 with TRBJ2-3, with D uncertain. The CDR3 loop spans 11 amino acids. The V and J ends lost 6 bases and 2 bases respectively, with 3 bases between them. Germline CDR1 and CDR2: SNHLY and FYNNEI. The CDR3 protein is CASRFTDTQYF. The CDR3 DNA reads TGTGCCAGCAGATTCACAGATACGCAGTATTTT.

This clonotype was counted at least ten times. V and J are TRBV5-6 and TRBJ2-7; TRBD2 is a possible D gene (6 bases). CDR3 length equals 15 residues. The germline V gene encodes CDR1 SGHDT and CDR2 YYEEEE. V gave up 3 bases and J gave up 5 bases, with 18 bases separating them. CDR3 region: CASSSPGLSSHEQYF. The CDR3, as DNA: TGTGCCAGCAGCTCCCCGGGACTGTCCTCTCACGAGCAGTACTTC.

With regard to this clonotype: The junction differs from germline at one of its ends, possibly a read error. CDR3 region: CASSEWQGAEEQFF. The CDR3 coding sequence is TGCGCCAGCAGTGAATGGCAGGGGGCAGAAGAGCAGTTCTTC. The chain uses TRBV6-1 and TRBJ2-1; 8 nucleotides match TRBD1. CDR1 MNHNS and CDR2 SASEGT come from the germline V gene. The CDR3 totals 14 residues.

Worth noting for this clonotype: This CDR3 is missing its conserved last phenylalanine or tryptophan, likely due to a read error. The DNA is omitted, as the CDR3 cannot be located on it reliably, and the CDR3 follows TCRdb's listing. This chain uses TRBV29-1 with TRBJ2-3; TRBD1 is taken as the D call from the table, unchecked against the DNA. Looked up from germline, CDR1 is SQVTM and CDR2 is ANQGSEA. Termini included, the CDR3 measures 14 amino acids. The chain's CDR3 is CSVKHGQGTDTHYS.

As to this clonotype: The junction does not match germline at one end; this may be a read error. The chain couples TRBV11-2 to TRBJ2-3, with D perhaps matching TRBD2 (6 bases). Germline V gene data show CDR1 as SGHAT and CDR2 as FQNNGV. CDR3 length: 15 residues. The DNA of the CDR3 is TGTGCCAGCAGCCGGCCGGCGGGGAGCACAGATACGGAGCATTTT. It encodes CASSRPAGSTDTEHF.

To note about this clonotype: It is likely a read error, because the conserved phenylalanine at the end of the CDR3 is missing. Here the CDR3 DNA reads TGTGCCAGCAGCTTATATGATGCCTTTGAGCAGTTCCTC. Residues: CASSLYDAFEQFL. This rearrangement joins TRBV11-2 to TRBJ2-1; D call uncertain. The CDR3 covers 13 residues. Per the germline V gene, CDR1 is SGHAT and CDR2 is FQNNGV. The ends were cut back, 2 bases at V and 9 bases at J, with 11 bases in the middle.

As to this clonotype: Sequence at one end of the junction differs from germline and may be a read error. V is TRBV28 and J is TRBJ2-1; TRBD2 might be the D (5 bases). In germline, CDR1 is MDHEN, CDR2 SYDVKM. The CDR3 runs 12 residues. The CDR3 bases are TGTGCCAGCGGTTTTCCAACGGGGGAGCAGTTCTTC. Translating gives CASGFPTGEQFF.

The sample holds many counts of this clonotype. The gene calls are TRBV6-4 and TRBJ2-3, with D unresolved. CDR1 is MRHNA and CDR2 is SNTAGT in the germline V gene. Trimming stripped 6 bases from V and 1 base from J, with 8 bases between. This CDR3 spans 13 amino acids. In nucleotides, the CDR3 is TGTGCCAGCAGCGCCTCGGGCACAGATACGCAGTATTTT. Translation: CASSASGTDTQYF.